The present entry profiles one T cell receptor beta chain with its context. This sample is drawn from a study of cytomegalovirus exposure and HLA in healthy donors. The primer mix had 60 Vbeta and 13 Jbeta primers. TCRdb's table, derived via immunoSEQ multiplex PCR, lists solely in-frame clones and lacks some. The sample records approximately 170,000 clones, 85% being singletons. V was clipped by 5 bases and J by 4 bases, with 17 bases between them. This CDR3 is 15 amino acids long. Germline assignment: CDR1 LNHDA and CDR2 SQIVND (reference sequence). V is TRBV19 and J is TRBJ1-1; a weak D match, TRBD1 (5 bases). Material: PBMCs. The origin of this receptor is a boy between 2 and 15 years old in good health and CMV-seronegative. The CDR3 bases are TGTGCCAGTAGTTTTTGGAGGGGCTCGGGCACTGAAGCTTTCTTT. Protein: CASSFWRGSGTEAFF.